What follows is one TCR beta chain and its context. The ends were cut back, 1 base at V and 7 bases at J, with 17 bases in the middle. This CDR3 is built from 15 residues. CDR1 is MGHRA and CDR2 is YSYEKL in the germline V gene. This sample was taken from a study of patients and donors after allogeneic stem cell transplantation. TCRdb re-derived calls from the RT-PCR reads in MiXCR, one entry per CDR3 protein. Of roughly 230,000 distinct CDR3 sequences listed, over 12% are singletons. The sequence was collected from a human donor who was either an allogeneic HSCT recipient or a stem cell or donor lymphocyte infusion donor (not recorded which). It is not recorded whose cells these are; they may come from a transplant donor. V gene TRBV4-1 combines with J gene TRBJ2-7; D remains ambiguous. The sequenced sample was blood, either unsorted or a sorted T cell fraction (not recorded which). The CDR3: CASSQGRSSLTEQYF. The CDR3 DNA sequence: TGCGCCAGCAGCCAAGGGCGTTCGTCCTTGACAGAGCAGTACTTC.